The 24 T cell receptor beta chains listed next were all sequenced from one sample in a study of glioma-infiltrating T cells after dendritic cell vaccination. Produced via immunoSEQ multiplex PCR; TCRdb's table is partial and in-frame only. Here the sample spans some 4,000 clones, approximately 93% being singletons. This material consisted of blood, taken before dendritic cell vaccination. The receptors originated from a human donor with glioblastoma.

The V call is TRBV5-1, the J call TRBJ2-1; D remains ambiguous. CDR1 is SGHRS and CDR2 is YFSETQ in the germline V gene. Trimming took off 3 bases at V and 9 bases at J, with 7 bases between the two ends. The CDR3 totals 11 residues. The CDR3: CASSYLSEQFF. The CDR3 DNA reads TGCGCCAGCAGCTACCTGAGTGAGCAGTTCTTC. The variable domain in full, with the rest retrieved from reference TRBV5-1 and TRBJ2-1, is KAGVTQTPRYLIKTRGQQVTLSCSPISGHRSVSWYQQTPGQGLQFLFEYFSETQRNKGNFPGRFSGRQFSNSRSEMNVSTLELGDSALYLCASSYLSEQFFGPGTRLTVL.

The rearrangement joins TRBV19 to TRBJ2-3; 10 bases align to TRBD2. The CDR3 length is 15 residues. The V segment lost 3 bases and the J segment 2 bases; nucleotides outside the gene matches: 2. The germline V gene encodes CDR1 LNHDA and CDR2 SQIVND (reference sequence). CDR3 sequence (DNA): TGTGCCAGTAGTATCCTAGCGGGAGCCACAGATACGCAGTATTTT. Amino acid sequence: CASSILAGATDTQYF.

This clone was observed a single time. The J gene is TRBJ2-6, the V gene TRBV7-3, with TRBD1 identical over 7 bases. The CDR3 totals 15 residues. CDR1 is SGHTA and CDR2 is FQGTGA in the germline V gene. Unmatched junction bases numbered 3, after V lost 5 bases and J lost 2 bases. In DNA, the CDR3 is TGTGCCAGCAGCCTCACAGGGGCTGGGGCCAACGTCCTGACTTTC. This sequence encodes CASSLTGAGANVLTF.

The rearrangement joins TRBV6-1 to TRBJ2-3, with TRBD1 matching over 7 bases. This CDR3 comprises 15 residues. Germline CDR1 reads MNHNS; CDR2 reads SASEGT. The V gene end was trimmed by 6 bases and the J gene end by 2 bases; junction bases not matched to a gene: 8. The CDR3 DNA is TGTGCCAGCAGGATAGACAGGGCGTTCACAGATACGCAGTATTTT. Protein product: CASRIDRAFTDTQYF.

Written as DNA, the CDR3 is TGTGCCAACACGCGGGGACTTAAAGAGACCCAGTACTTC. This sequence encodes CANTRGLKETQYF. The chain couples TRBV6-6 to TRBJ2-5, with D possibly matching TRBD2 (6 bases). The CDR3 is 13 residues long. Germline V gene lookup returns CDR1 MNHNY and CDR2 SVGAGI (reference sequence). Trimming shortened V by 10 bases and J by 3 bases, and 15 bases separated the two germline ends.

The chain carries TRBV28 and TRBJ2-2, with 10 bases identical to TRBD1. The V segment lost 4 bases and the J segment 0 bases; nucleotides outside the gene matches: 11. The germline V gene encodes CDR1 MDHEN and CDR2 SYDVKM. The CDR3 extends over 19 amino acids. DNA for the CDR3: TGTGCCAGCAGTTCGTGGGACAGGGGCCCGACGCCGAACACCGGGGAGCTGTTTTTT. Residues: CASSSWDRGPTPNTGELFF. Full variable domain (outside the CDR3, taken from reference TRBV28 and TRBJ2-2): DVKVTQSSRYLVKRTGEKVFLECVQDMDHENMFWYRQDPGLGLRLIYFSYDVKMKEKGDIPEGYSVSREKKERFSLILESASTNQTSMYLCASSSWDRGPTPNTGELFFGEGSRLTVL.

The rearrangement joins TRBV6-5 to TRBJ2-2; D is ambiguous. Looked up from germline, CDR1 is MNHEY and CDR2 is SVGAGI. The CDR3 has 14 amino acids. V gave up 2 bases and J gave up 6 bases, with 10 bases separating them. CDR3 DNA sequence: TGTGCCAGCAGTTACATCTCTGGGCCCGGGGAGCTGTTTTTT. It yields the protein CASSYISGPGELFF.

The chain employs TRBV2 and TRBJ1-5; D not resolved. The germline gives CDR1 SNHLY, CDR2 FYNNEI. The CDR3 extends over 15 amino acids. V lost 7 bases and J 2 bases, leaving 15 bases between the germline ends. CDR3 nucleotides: TGTGCCAGCAATTGGGGAGGGAGTGGCAATCAGCCCCAGCATTTT. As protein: CASNWGGSGNQPQHF.

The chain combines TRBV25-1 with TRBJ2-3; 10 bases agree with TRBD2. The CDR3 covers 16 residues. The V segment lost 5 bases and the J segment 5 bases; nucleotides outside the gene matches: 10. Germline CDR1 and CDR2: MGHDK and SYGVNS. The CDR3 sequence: CASSPASGSGKDTQYF. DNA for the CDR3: TGTGCCAGCAGTCCCGCTAGCGGGAGTGGAAAAGATACGCAGTATTTT.

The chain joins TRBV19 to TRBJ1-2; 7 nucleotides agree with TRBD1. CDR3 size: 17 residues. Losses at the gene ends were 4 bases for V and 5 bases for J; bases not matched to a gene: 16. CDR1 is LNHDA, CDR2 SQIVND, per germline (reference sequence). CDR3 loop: CASSKQTGQTKEYGYTF. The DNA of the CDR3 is TGTGCCAGTAGTAAGCAAACGGGACAGACGAAAGAATATGGCTACACCTTC. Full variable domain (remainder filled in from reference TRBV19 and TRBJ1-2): DGGITQSPKYLFRKEGQNVTLSCEQNLNHDAMYWYRQDPGQGLRLIYYSQIVNDFQKGDIAEGYSVSREKKESFPLTVTSAQKNPTAFYLCASSKQTGQTKEYGYTFGSGTRLTVV.

The CDR3, as DNA: TGCGCCAGCAGCAATGTCTTTGAGCAGTTCTTC. Its translation is CASSNVFEQFF. The rearrangement joins TRBV5-1 to TRBJ2-1; D gene ambiguous. V was trimmed by 4 bases and J by 9 bases, leaving 8 bases between them. The CDR3 is made up of 11 amino acids. The germline V gene has CDR1 SGHRS and CDR2 YFSETQ.

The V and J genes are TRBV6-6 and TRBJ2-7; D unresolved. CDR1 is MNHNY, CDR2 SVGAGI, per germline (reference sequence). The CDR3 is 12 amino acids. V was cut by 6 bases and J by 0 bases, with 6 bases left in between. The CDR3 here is CASSPSSYEQYF. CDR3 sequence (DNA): TGTGCCAGCAGCCCCAGCTCCTACGAGCAGTACTTC.

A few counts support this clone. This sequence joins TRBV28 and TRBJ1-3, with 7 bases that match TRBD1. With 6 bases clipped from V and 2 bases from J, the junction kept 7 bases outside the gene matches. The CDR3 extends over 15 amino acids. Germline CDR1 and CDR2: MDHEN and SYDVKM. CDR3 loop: CASSRPGQAGNTIYF. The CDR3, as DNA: TGTGCCAGCAGCCGACCCGGACAGGCTGGAAACACCATATATTTT.

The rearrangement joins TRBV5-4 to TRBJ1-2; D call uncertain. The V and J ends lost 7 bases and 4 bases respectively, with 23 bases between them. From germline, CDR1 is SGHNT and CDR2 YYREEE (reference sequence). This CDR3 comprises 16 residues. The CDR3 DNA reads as TGTGCCAGCCTTGTCTTCATACCAGGAAAGACCTATGGCTACACCTTC. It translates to CASLVFIPGKTYGYTF. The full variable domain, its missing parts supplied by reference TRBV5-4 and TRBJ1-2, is ETGVTQSPTHLIKTRGQQVTLRCSSQSGHNTVSWYQQALGQGPQFIFQYYREEENGRGNFPPRFSGLQFPNYSSELNVNALELDDSALYLCASLVFIPGKTYGYTFGSGTRLTVV.

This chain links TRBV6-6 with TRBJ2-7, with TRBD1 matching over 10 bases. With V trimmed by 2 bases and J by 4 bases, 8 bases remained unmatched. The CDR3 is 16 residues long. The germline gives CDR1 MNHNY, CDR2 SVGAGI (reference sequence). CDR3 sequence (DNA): TGTGCCAGCAGTTACCCCTCGGACAGGGGGAGGTACGAGCAGTACTTC. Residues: CASSYPSDRGRYEQYF.

This CDR3 reads CASSLAGGNYGYTF. The CDR3, as DNA: TGCGCCAGCAGCTTGGCAGGGGGAAACTATGGCTACACCTTC. The rearrangement links TRBV5-1 to TRBJ1-2; 7 bases map to TRBD1. Per the germline V gene, CDR1 is SGHRS and CDR2 is YFSETQ. The V segment lost 0 bases and the J segment 2 bases; nucleotides outside the gene matches: 1. The CDR3 contains 14 residues.

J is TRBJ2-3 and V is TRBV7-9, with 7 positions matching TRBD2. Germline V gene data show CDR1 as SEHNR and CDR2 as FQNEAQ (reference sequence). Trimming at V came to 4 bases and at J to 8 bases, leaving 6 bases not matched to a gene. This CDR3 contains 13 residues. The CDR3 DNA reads TGTGCCAGCAGCTCTTCTAGCGGCGGTACGCAGTATTTT. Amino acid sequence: CASSSSSGGTQYF.

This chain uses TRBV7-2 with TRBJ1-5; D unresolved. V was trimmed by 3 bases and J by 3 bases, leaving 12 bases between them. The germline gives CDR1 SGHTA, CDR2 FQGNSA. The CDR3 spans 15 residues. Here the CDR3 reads CASSFDRANNQPQHF. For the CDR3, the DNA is TGTGCCAGCAGCTTCGATCGAGCGAACAATCAGCCCCAGCATTTT.

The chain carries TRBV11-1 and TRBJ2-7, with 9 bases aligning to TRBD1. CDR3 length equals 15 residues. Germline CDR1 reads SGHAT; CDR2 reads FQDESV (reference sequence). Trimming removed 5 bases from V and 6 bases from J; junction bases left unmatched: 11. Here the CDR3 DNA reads TGTGCCAGCAGCACCCACCGGGACAGGGTTGGCGAGCAGTACTTC. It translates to CASSTHRDRVGEQYF.

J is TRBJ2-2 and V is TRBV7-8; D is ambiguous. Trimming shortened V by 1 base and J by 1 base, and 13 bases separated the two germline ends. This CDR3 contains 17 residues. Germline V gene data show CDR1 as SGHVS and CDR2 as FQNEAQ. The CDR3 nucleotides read TGTGCCAGCAGCTTAGTGTTTTCCGGCGGGAACACCGGGGAGCTGTTTTTT. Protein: CASSLVFSGGNTGELFF.

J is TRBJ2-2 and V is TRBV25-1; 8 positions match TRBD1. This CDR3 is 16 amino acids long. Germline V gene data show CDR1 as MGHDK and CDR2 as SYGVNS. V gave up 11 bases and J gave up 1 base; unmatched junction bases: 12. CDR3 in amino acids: CAGIRGGTGNTGELFF. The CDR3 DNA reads TGTGCCGGCATCCGAGGGGGGACAGGGAACACCGGGGAGCTGTTTTTT.

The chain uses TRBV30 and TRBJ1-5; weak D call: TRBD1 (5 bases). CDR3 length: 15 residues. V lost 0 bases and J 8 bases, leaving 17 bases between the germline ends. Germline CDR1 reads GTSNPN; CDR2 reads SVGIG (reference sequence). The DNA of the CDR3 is TGTGCCTGGAGTGTGGGTTCGGGGGTTTGGGAGCCCCAGCATTTT. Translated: CAWSVGSGVWEPQHF. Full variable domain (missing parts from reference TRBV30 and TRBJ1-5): SQTIHQWPATLVQPVGSPLSLECTVEGTSNPNLYWYRQAAGRGLQLLFYSVGIGQISSEVPQNLSASRPQDRQFILSSKKLLLSDSGFYLCAWSVGSGVWEPQHFGDGTRLSIL.

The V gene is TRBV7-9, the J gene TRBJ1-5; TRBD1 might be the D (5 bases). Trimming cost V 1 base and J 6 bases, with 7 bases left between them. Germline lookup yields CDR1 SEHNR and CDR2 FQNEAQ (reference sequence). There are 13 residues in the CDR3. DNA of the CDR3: TGTGCCAGCAGCTTAGAAGGGGCTCAGCCCCAGCATTTT. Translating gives CASSLEGAQPQHF.

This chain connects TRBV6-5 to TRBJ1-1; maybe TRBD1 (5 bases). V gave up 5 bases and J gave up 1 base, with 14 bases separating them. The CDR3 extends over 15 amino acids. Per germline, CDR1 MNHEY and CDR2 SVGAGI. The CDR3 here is CASSKRQGGNTEAFF. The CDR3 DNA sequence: TGTGCCAGCAGTAAGAGGCAGGGAGGGAACACTGAAGCTTTCTTT.